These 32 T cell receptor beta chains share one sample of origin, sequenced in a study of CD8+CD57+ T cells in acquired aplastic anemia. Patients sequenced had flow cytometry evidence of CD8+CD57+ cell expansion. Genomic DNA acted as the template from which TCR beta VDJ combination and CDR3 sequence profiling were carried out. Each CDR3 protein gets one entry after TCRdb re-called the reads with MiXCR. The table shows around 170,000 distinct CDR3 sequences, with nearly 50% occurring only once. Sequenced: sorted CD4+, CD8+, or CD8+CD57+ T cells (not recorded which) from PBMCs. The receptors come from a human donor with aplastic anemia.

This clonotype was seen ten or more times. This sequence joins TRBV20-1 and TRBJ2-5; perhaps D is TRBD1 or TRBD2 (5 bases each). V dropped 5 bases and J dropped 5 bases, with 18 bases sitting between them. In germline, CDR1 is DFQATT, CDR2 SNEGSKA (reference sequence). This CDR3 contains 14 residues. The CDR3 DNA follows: TGCAGTGCTGTAATCCAGGGCCAGCGGGAGACCCAGTACTTC. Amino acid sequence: CSAVIQGQRETQYF.

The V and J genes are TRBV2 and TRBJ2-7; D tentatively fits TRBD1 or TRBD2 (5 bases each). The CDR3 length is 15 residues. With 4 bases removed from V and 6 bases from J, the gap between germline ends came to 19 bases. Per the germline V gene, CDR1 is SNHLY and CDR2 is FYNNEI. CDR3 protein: CASSAPLRPGGEQYV. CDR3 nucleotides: TGTGCCAGCAGTGCCCCCTTACGGCCTGGGGGCGAGCAGTACGTC.

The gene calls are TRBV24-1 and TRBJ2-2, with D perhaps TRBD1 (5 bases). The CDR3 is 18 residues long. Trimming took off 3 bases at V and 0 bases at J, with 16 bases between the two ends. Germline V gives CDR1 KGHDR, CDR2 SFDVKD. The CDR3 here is CATSDHCQGCANTGELFF. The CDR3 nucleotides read TGTGCCACCAGTGATCATTGCCAGGGCTGTGCGAACACCGGGGAGCTGTTTTTT.

The CDR3 spells CASSVPGQLGNEQFF. The CDR3, as DNA: TGTGCCAGCAGTGTGCCGGGACAGCTTGGGAATGAGCAGTTCTTC. The rearrangement uses TRBV25-1 and TRBJ2-1, with 7 positions matching TRBD1. V shed 4 bases, J shed 7 bases, and the junction held 10 bases outside the gene matches. The V gene's germline CDR1 is MGHDK and CDR2 SYGVNS. CDR3 length equals 15 residues.

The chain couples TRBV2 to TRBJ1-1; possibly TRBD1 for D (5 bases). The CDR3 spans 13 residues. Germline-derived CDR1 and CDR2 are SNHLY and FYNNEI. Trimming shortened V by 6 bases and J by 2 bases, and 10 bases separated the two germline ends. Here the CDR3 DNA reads TGTGCCAGCAGCGTGGGACTTAACACTGAAGCTTTCTTT. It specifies CASSVGLNTEAFF.

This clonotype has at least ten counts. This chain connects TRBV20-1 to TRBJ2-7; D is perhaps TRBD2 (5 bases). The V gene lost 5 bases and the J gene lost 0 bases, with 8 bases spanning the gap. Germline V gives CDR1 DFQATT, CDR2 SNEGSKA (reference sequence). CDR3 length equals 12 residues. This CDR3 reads CSAPRDSYEQYF. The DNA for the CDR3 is TGCAGTGCTCCACGGGACTCCTACGAGCAGTACTTC.

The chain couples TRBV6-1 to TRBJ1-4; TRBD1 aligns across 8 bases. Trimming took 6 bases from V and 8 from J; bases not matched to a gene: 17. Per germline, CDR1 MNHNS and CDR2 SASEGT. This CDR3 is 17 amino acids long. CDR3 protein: CASSRDRPTNKGEKLFF. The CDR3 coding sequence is TGTGCCAGCAGCAGGGACAGGCCCACCAATAAGGGGGAAAAACTGTTTTTT.

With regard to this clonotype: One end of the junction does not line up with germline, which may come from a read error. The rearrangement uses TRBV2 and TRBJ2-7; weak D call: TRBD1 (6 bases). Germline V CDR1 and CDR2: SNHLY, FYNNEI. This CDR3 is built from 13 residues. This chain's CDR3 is CASSSQQGYKQYF. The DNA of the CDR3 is TGTGCCAGCAGTTCCCAACAGGGCTACAAGCAGTACTTC.

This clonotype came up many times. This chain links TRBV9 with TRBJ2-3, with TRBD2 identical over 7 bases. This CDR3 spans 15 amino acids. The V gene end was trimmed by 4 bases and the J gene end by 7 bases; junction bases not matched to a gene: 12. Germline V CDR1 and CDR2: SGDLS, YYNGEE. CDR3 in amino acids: CASSLQPSGTHTQYF. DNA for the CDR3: TGTGCCAGCAGCCTCCAGCCAAGCGGGACGCATACGCAGTATTTT.

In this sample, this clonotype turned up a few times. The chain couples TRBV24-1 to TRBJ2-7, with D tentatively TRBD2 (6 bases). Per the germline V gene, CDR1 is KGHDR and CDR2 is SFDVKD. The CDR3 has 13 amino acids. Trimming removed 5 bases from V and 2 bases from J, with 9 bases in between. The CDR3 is CATSAGVTYEQYF. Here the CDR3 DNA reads TGTGCCACCAGTGCGGGGGTAACCTACGAGCAGTACTTC.

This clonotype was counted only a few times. CDR3 amino acids: CASSLWSSGANVLTF. Here the CDR3 DNA reads TGTGCCAGCAGCCTTTGGAGCTCTGGGGCCAACGTCCTGACTTTC. The chain combines TRBV27 with TRBJ2-6; no clear D. The germline V gene encodes CDR1 MNHEY and CDR2 SMNVEV (reference sequence). The CDR3 covers 15 residues. The ends were cut back, 6 bases at V and 0 bases at J, with 9 bases in the middle.

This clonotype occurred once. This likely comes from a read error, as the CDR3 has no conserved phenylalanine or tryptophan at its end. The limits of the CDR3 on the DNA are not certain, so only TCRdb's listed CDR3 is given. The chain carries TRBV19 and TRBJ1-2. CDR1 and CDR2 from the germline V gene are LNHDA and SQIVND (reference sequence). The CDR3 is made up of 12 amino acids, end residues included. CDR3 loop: CASSISFWGCTL.

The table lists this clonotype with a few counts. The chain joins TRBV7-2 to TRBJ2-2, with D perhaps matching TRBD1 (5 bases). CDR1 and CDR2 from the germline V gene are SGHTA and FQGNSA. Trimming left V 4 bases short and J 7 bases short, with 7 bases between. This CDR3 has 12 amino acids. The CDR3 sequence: CASSSQGGELFF. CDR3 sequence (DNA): TGTGCCAGCAGCTCCCAGGGCGGGGAGCTGTTTTTT.

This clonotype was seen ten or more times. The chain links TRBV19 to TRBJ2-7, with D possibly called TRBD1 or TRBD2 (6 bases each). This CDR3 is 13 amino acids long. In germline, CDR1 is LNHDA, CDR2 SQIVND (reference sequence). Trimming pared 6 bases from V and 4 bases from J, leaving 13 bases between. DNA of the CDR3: TGTGCCAGTAGCCCTAGGGGGGATTACGAGCAGTACTTC. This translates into CASSPRGDYEQYF.

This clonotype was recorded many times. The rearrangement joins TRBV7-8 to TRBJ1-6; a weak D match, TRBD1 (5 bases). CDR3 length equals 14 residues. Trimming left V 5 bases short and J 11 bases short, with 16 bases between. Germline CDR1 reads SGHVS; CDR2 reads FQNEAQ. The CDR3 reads CASSPGRGWAPLHF. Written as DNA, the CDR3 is TGTGCCAGCAGCCCCGGGAGGGGTTGGGCACCCCTCCACTTT.

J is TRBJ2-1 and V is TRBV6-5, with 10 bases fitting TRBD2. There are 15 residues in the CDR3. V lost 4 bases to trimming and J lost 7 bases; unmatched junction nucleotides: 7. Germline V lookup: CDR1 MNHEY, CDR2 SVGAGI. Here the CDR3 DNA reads TGTGCCAGCAGTTCCCCGGGGACTAGCGTTAATGAGCAGTTCTTC. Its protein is CASSSPGTSVNEQFF.

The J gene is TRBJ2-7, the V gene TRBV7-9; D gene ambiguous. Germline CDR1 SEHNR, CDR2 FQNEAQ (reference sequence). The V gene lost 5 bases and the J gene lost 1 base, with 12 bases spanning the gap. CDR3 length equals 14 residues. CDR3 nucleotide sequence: TGTGCCAGCAGCCCGAAAGTGGGGTCCTACGAGCAGTACTTC. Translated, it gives CASSPKVGSYEQYF.

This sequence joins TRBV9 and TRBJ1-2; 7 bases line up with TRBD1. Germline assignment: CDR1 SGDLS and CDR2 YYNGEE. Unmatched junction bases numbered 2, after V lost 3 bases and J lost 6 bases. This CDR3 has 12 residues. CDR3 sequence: CASSATGNGYTF. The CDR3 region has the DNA TGTGCCAGCAGCGCGACAGGGAATGGCTACACCTTC.

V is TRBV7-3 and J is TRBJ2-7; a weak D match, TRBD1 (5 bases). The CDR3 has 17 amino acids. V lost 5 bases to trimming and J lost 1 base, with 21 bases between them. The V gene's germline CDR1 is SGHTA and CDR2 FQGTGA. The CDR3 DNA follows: TGTGCCAGCAGCCCCCCCGGGCAGGGTGGTCGGTCCTACGAGCAGTACTTC. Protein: CASSPPGQGGRSYEQYF.

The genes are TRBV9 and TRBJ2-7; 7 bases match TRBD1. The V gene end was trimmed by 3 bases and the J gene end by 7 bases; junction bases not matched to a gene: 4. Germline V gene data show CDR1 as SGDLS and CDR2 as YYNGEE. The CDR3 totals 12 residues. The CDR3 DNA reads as TGTGCCAGCAGCGCCACAGGGGTTGAGCAGTACTTC. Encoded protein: CASSATGVEQYF.

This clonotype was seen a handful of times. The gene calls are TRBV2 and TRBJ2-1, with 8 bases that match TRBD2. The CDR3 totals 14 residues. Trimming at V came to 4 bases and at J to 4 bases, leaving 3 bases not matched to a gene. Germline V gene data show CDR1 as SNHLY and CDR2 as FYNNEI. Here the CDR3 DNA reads TGTGCCAGCAGTGGGATAGCGGGGTACAATGAGCAGTTCTTC. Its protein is CASSGIAGYNEQFF.

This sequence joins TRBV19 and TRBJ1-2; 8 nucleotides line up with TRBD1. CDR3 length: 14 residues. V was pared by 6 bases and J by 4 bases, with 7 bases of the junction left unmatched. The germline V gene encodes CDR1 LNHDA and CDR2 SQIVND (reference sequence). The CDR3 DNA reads TGTGCCAGTAGGGACAGGGCAGATCCCTATGGCTACACCTTC. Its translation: CASRDRADPYGYTF.

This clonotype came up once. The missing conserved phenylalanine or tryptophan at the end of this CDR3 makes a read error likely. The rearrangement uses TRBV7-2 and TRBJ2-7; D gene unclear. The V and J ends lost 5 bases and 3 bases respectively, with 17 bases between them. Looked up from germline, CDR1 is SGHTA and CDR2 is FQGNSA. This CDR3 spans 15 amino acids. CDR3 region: CASSPPGRFVYEQYL. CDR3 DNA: TGTGCCAGCAGCCCCCCCGGTCGGTTCGTCTACGAGCAGTACCTC.

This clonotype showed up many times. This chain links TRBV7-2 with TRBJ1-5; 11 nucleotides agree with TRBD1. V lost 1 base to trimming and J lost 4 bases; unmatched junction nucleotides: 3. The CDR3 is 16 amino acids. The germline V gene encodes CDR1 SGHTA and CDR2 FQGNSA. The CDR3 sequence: CASSLVGTGGNQPQHF. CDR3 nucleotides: TGTGCCAGCAGCTTAGTAGGGACAGGGGGAAATCAGCCCCAGCATTTT. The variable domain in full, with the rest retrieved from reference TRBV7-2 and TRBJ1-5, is GAGVSQSPSNKVTEKGKDVELRCDPISGHTALYWYRQSLGQGLEFLIYFQGNSAPDKSGLPSDRFSAERTGGSVSTLTIQRTQQEDSAVYLCASSLVGTGGNQPQHFGDGTRLSIL.

CDR3 bases: TGTGCCAGCAGCTTGGGACAGCGCTATGGCTACACCTTC. Translated: CASSLGQRYGYTF. The V and J genes are TRBV7-2 and TRBJ1-2; TRBD1 matches at 7 bases. Per germline, CDR1 SGHTA and CDR2 FQGNSA. V was pared by 3 bases and J by 4 bases, with 2 bases of the junction left unmatched. This CDR3 has 13 amino acids.

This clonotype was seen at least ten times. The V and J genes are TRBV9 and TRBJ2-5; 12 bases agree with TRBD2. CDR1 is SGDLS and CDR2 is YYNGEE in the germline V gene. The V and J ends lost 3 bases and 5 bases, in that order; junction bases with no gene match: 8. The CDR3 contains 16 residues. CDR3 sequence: CASSGRTSGNFETQYF. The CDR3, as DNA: TGTGCCAGCAGCGGACGGACTAGCGGGAATTTCGAGACCCAGTACTTC.

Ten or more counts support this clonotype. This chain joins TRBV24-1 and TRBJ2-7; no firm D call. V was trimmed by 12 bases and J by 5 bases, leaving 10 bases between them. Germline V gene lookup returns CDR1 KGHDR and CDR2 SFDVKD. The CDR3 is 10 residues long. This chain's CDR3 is CASTIHEQYF. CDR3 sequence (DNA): TGTGCCTCGACAATCCACGAGCAGTACTTC.

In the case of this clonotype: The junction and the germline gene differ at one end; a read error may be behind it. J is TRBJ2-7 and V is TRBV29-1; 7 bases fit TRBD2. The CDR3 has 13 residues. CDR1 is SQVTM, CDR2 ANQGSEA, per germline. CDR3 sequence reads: CSVEGGSSYEQDF. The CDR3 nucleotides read TGCAGCGTTGAGGGAGGGAGCTCCTACGAGCAGGACTTC.

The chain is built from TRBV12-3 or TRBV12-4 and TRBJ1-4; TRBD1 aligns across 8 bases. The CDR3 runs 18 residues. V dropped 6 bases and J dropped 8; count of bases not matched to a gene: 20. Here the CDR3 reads CASSPGWGTGLSREKLFF. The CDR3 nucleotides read TGTGCCAGCAGCCCTGGATGGGGGACAGGCCTTTCGCGGGAAAAACTGTTTTTT.

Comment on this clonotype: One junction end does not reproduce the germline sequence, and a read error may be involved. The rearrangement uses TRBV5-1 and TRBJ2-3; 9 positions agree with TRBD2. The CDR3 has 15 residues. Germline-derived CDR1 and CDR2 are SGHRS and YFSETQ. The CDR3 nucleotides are TGCGCCAGCAGCTTCCTAGCGGGGTTCACAAATACGCAGTATTTT. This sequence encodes CASSFLAGFTNTQYF.

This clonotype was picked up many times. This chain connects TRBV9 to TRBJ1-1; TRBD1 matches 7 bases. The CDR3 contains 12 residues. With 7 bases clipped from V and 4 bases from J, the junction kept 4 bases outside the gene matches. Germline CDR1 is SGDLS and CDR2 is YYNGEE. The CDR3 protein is CASGDRATEAFF. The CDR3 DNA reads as TGTGCCAGCGGCGACAGGGCCACTGAAGCTTTCTTT.

CDR3 nucleotide sequence: TGTGCCAGCAGCTTAGACGGGAGTTTTTACGAGCAGTACTTC. This codes for CASSLDGSFYEQYF. V and J are TRBV7-6 and TRBJ2-7; tentatively, D is TRBD2 (6 bases). The CDR3 loop spans 14 amino acids. Germline V gives CDR1 SGHVS, CDR2 FNYEAQ. Trimming took off 1 base at V and 4 bases at J, with 11 bases between the two ends.